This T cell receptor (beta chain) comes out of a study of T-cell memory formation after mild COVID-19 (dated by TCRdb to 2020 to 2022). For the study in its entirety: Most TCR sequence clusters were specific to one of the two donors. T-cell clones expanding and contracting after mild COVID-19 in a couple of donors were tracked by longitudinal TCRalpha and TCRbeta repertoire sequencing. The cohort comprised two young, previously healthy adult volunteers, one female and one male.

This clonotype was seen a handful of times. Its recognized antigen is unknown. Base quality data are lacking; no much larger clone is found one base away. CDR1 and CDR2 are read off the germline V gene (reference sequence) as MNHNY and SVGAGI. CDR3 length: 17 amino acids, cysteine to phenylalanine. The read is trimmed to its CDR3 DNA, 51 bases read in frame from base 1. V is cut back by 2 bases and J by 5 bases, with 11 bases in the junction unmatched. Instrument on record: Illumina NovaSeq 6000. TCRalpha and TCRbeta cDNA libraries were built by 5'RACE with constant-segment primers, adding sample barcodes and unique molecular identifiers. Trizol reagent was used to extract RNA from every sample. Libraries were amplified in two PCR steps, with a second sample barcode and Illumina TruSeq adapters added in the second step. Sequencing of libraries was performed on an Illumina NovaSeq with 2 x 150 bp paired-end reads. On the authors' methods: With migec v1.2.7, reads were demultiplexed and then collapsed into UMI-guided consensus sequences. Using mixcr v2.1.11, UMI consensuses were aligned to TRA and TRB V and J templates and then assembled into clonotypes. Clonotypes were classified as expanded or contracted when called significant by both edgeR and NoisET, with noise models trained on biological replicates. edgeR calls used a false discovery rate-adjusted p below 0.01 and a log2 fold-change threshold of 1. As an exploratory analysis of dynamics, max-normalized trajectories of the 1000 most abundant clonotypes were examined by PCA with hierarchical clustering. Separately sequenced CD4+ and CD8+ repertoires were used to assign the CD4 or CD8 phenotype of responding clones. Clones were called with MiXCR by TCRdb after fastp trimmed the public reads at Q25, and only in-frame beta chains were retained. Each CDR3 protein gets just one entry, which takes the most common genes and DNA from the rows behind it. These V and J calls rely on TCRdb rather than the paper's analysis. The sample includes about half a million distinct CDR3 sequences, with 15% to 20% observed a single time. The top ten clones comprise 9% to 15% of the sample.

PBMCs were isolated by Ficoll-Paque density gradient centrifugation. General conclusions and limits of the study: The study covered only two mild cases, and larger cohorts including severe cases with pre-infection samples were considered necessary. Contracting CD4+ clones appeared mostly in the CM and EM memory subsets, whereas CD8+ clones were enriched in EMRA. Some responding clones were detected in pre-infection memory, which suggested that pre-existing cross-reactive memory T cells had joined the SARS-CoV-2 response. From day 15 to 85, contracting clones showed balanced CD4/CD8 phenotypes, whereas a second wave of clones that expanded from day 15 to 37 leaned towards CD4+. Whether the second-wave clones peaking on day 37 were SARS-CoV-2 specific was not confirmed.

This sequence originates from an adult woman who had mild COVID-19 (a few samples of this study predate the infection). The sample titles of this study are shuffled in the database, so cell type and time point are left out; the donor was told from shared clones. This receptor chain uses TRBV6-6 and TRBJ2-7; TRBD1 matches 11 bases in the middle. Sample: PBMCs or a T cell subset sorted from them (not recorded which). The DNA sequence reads TGTGCCAGCAGTTACCCTCCCGCAGGACAGGGGGCCCACGAGCAGTACTTC. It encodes CASSYPPAGQGAHEQYF.